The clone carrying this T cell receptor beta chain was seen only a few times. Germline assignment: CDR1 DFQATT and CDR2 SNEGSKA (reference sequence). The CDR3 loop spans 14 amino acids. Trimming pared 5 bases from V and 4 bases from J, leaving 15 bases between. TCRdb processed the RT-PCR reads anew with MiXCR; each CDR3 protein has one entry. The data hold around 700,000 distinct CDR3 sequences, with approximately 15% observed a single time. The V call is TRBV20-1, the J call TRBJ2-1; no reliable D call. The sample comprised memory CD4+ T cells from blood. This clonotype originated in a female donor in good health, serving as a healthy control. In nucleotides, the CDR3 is TGCAGTGCTCCACCCGGCCCGGATTACAATGAGCAGTTCTTC. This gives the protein CSAPPGPDYNEQFF.